This passage covers 5 T cell receptor beta chains from one sample sequenced in a study of shared clonotypes between healthy human individuals. Naive CD8 cells lacked CD45RO, underwent positive selection for CCR7 and left out terminally differentiated effector memory CD45RA+ cells. Here immunoSEQ multiplex PCR was the method, and the copy in TCRdb shows in-frame clones only, minus some. Here the sample spans some 580,000 clones, nearly 98% being singletons. The sample consisted of naive CD8+ T cells sorted from blood. Source of these receptors: a man aged 25-40 years in good health.

The chain joins TRBV13 to TRBJ2-1; 15 bases fit TRBD2. Germline CDR1 is PRHDT and CDR2 is FYEKMQ (reference sequence). CDR3 length: 18 residues. V dropped 4 bases and J dropped 4; count of bases not matched to a gene: 8. CDR3 nucleotides: TGTGCCAGCAGCTCTAGCTGGGGACTAGCGGGAGGTTACAATGAGCAGTTCTTC. This encodes CASSSSWGLAGGYNEQFF.

This chain connects TRBV9 to TRBJ2-7; possibly TRBD1 or TRBD2 for D (5 bases each). The CDR3 sequence is 14 residues long. Germline CDR1 reads SGDLS; CDR2 reads YYNGEE. V was shortened by 4 bases and J by 3 bases, with 14 bases between the two germline ends. CDR3 coding DNA: TGTGCCAGCAGCCCCCGACAGACTAACTACGAGCAGTACTTC. Translating it yields CASSPRQTNYEQYF.

The chain uses TRBV9 and TRBJ2-7, with TRBD2 as a possible D gene (6 bases). Trimming took 0 bases from V and 2 from J, leaving 15 bases between them. Germline-derived CDR1 and CDR2 are SGDLS and YYNGEE. The CDR3 covers 16 residues. The DNA for the CDR3 is TGTGCCAGCAGCGTAGCTAAGCGGGCCCGCACCTACGAGCAGTACTTC. Translated, it gives CASSVAKRARTYEQYF.

The V and J genes are TRBV29-1 and TRBJ1-1, with D uncertain. V was shortened by 7 bases and J by 4 bases, with 10 bases between the two germline ends. CDR3 length: 11 amino acids. The germline CDR1 and CDR2 sequences are SQVTM and ANQGSEA. The CDR3, as DNA: TGCAGCGCTCTTGTTAGCACTGAAGCTTTCTTT. This codes for CSALVSTEAFF.

This chain links TRBV11-2 with TRBJ2-7, with TRBD1 as a possible D gene (5 bases). From germline, CDR1 is SGHAT and CDR2 FQNNGV. Trimming pared 0 bases from V and 5 bases from J, leaving 17 bases between. This CDR3 has 16 residues. CDR3 protein: CASSLDLGRALNEQYF. CDR3 sequence (DNA): TGTGCCAGCAGCTTAGATCTTGGCAGGGCCCTCAACGAGCAGTACTTC.